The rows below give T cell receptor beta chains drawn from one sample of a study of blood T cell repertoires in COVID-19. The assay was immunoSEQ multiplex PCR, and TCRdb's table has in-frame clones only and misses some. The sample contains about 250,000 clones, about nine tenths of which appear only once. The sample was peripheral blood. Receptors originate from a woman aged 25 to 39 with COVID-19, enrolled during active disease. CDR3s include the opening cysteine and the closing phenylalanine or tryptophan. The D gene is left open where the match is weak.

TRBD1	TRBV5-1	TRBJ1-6	TGCGCCAGCAGCCGAAGACAGGGGGCCTCCTATAATTCACCCCTCCACTTT	CASSRRQGASYNSPLHF
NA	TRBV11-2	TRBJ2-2	TGTGCCAGCAGCTTAGATAACACGGGAGAGGGCGGGGAGCTGTTTTTT	CASSLDNTGEGGELFF
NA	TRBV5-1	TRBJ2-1	TGCGCCAGCAGCTTGGTCCTCAATGAGCAGTTCTTC	CASSLVLNEQFF
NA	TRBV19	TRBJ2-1	TGTGCCAGTAGTATGAACAGGGTAGGCGAGCAGTTCTTC	CASSMNRVGEQFF
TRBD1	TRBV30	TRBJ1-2	TGTGCCTGGAGAATCGTGAAACGGGACAGGGGCCCCCTAGGCGACTATGGCTACACCTTC	CAWRIVKRDRGPLGDYGYTF
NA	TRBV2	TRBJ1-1	TGTGCCAGCAGGGCGGGGGGGGCTGAAGCTTTCTTT	CASRAGGAEAFF
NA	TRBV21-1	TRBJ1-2	TGTGCCAGCAGCAAGGGACTTCCCTTGGGTGGCTACACCTTC	CASSKGLPLGGYTF
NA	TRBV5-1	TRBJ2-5	TGCGCCAGCAGCTTAGAGTACCAAGAGACCCAGTACTTC	CASSLEYQETQYF
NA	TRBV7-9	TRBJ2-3	TGTGCCAGCAGCCCCCAGGTGGCCACAGATACGCAGTATTTT	CASSPQVATDTQYF
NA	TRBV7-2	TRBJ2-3	TGTGCCAGCAGCTTGGCGGGCGGCACAGATACGCAGTATTTT	CASSLAGGTDTQYF
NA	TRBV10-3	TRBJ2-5	TGTGCCATCAGTGAGCCCATCAGGGCCCAAGAGACCCAGTACTTC	CAISEPIRAQETQYF
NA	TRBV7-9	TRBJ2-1	TGTGCCAGCAGTCCTAGCGTTACCATTGGGGAGCAGTTCTTC	CASSPSVTIGEQFF
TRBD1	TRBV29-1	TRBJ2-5	TGCAGCGTTGGGGGACAGGGGGTGGAGACCCAGTACTTC	CSVGGQGVETQYF
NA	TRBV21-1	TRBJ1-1	TGTGCCAGCAGCAAATTAGGGCTGGGACATAAAAATAATGAAGCTTTCTTT	CASSKLGLGHKNNEAFF
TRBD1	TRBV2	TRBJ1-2	TGTGCCAGCAGTCAACCGGGACAGGTTGGGACTAACTATGGCTACACCTTC	CASSQPGQVGTNYGYTF
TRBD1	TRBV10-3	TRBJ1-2	TGTGCCATCACCAGGGGGCAAAGCTATGGCTACACCTTC	CAITRGQSYGYTF
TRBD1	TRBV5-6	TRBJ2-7	TGTGCCAGCAGCCTGGGCCGGGACAGGAACTCCTACGAGCAGTACTTC	CASSLGRDRNSYEQYF
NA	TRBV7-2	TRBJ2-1	TGTGCCAGCAGCTTATACTTGGCGGGTATGAAAAATGAGCAGTTCTTC	CASSLYLAGMKNEQFF
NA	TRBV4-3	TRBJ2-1	TGCGCCAGCAGCCGATTCCGTGGGAGGGGGGGCGGCAATGAGCAGTTCTTC	CASSRFRGRGGGNEQFF
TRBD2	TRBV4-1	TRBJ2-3	TGCGCCAGCAGCCAAGAGAGCGGGGGGGCTGATACGCAGTATTTT	CASSQESGGADTQYF
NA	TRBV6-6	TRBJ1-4	TGTGCCAGCAGTTTGGAGGCGGCAACTAATGAAAAACTGTTTTTT	CASSLEAATNEKLFF
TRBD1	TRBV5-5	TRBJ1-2	TGTGCCAGCAGCCCGGGACAGGGAAACTATGGCTACACCTTC	CASSPGQGNYGYTF
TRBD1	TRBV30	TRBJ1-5	TGTGCCTGGAGTGCCGACAGGGAATACTATAGCAATCAGCCCCAGCATTTT	CAWSADREYYSNQPQHF